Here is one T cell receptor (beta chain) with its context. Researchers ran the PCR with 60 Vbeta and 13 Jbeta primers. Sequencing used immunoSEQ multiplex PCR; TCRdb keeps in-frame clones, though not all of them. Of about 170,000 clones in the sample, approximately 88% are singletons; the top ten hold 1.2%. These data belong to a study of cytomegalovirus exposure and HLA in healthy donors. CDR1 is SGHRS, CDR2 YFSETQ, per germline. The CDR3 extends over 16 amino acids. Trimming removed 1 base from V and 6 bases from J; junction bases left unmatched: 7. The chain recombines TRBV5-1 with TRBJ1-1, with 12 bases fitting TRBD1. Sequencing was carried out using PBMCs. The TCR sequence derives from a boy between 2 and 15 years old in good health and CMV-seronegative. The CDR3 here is CASSLSGQGALSEAFF. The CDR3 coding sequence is TGCGCCAGCAGCTTGTCGGGACAGGGGGCGCTTTCTGAAGCTTTCTTT.